This T cell receptor beta chain was observed in a study of identical twins. The study, taken as a whole, reports: Rather than following the same donors, the conclusions depended on cross-sectional statistical analysis. Beta out-of-frame sequences showed weaker excess twin sharing. Cord blood beta clonotypes present at high abundance carried fewer insertions; no such pattern appeared in memory repertoires.

TCRdb re-derived calls from the 5' RACE reads in MiXCR, one entry per CDR3 protein. There are roughly 250,000 distinct CDR3 sequences in the sample; approximately 7% occur only once, and roughly 3.6% lies in the top ten. CDR1 and CDR2 (germline): SGHRS, YFSETQ. The ends were cut back, 9 bases at V and 2 bases at J, with 18 bases in the middle. The CDR3 has 14 residues. This clonotype was seen many times. The antigen remains undetermined. This sample was shared with a second study, whose subject was yellow fever vaccine responses in identical twins. That work states: Twins' vaccine T cell responses reportedly seemed partly convergent and partly personalized.

This sequence originates from a woman aged 18-29 years in good health. The material sequenced was memory (CD45RO+) T cells sorted from blood. The rearrangement links TRBV5-1 to TRBJ2-7, with no clear D. CDR3 region: CATAVVSAAYEQYF. For the CDR3, the DNA is TGCGCCACCGCGGTCGTAAGCGCAGCCTACGAGCAGTACTTC.